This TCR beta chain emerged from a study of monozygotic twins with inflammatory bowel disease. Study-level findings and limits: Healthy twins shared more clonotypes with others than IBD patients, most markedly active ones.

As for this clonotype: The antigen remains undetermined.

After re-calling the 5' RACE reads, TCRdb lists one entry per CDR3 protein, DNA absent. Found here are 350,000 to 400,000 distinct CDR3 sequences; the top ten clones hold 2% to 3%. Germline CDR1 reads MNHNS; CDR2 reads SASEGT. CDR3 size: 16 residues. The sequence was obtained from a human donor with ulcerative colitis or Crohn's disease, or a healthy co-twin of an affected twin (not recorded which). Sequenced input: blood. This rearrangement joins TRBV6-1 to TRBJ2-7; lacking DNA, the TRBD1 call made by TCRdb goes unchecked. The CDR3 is CASSKLPGTGAYEQYF.